This TCR gamma chain emerged from a study of intestinal T cells in coeliac disease. Genomic DNA came from ten roughly 4.9-µm formalin-fixed paraffin-embedded scrolls per case. This clone occurred a few times. The sample holds other DNA sequences that translate to the same CDR3. The TRG library came from 150 to 200 ng of biopsy DNA amplified with LymphoTrack primers. TCRdb re-called clones from the multiplex PCR reads using CATT. The table lists roughly 2,400 gamma-chain clones, around 43% of them singletons. The V segment lost 1 base and the J segment 2 bases; nucleotides outside the gene matches: 5. The CDR3 has 14 residues. Germline lookup yields CDR1 VTNTFY and CDR2 YDVSTARD (reference sequence).

The rearrangement uses TRGV3 and TRGJ1 or TRGJ2. The TCR originated in a human donor with celiac disease. The sequenced material came from a duodenal biopsy. The CDR3 DNA sequence: TGTGCCACCTGGGACAGACCCGATTATTATAAGAAACTCTTT. This sequence encodes CATWDRPDYYKKLF.